This TCR beta chain was identified in a study of T cells expressing NK-cell markers. At the level of the study: HCMV serostatus: seven of eight sequenced donors positive, one negative. Overall study results and limits: HCMV specificity was not established for the expanded NKG2C+ T cell clones.

Per the germline V gene, CDR1 is SGHAT and CDR2 is FQNNGV. CDR3 length: 15 residues. For TCR beta, cDNA was produced by 5'RACE template switching with UMIs. No DNA is given; TCRdb re-called the 5' RACE reads and lists each CDR3 protein once. The sample totals 300,000 to 500,000 distinct CDR3 sequences; its top ten clones hold 9.5% to 12%. For this clonotype: No antigen is known for it.

The V call is TRBV11-2, the J call TRBJ1-4. The sequence derives from a woman in her 50s in good health. The sequencing sample was made of blood T cells: a sorted CD56 or NKG2C T cell subset, CD4+ or CD8+ T cells, or bulk PBMC T cells (not recorded which). The CDR3 here is CASRHPGKRNEKLFF.